A selection of T cell receptor beta chains follows, all from one sample in a study of blood T cell repertoires in COVID-19. Sequencing used immunoSEQ multiplex PCR; TCRdb keeps in-frame clones, though not all of them. The repertoire holds more than 90,000 clones, approximately 88% seen once, with 0.65% to 0.9% in the top ten. The material sequenced was peripheral blood. All receptors derive from a woman between 65 and 79 years old with acute or convalescent COVID-19. The CDR3 runs from the conserved cysteine through the conserved F or W. The order of the fields is CDR3 protein, CDR3 DNA, D gene, clone size, V gene, J gene. D genes are given only for firm matches. Clone sizes are given selectively: once, few, many, or a class where the clone is expanded.

cdr3_aa: CASTRDTASYEQYF
cdr3_nt: TGTGCCAGCACCAGGGACACTGCCTCCTACGAGCAGTACTTC
d_call: NA
clone_size: NA
v_call: TRBV6-5
j_call: TRBJ2-7

cdr3_aa: CASSVVSGADNEQFF
cdr3_nt: TGTGCCAGCAGCGTAGTATCGGGTGCCGACAATGAGCAGTTCTTC
d_call: NA
clone_size: once
v_call: TRBV9
j_call: TRBJ2-1

cdr3_aa: CASRPAVLAGELFF
cdr3_nt: TGCGCCAGCAGACCCGCCGTGTTAGCCGGGGAGCTGTTTTTT
d_call: NA
clone_size: NA
v_call: TRBV5-1
j_call: TRBJ2-2

cdr3_aa: CASSFQTGRAYNSPLHF
cdr3_nt: TGTGCCAGCAGTTTCCAAACAGGGCGCGCCTATAATTCACCCCTCCACTTT
d_call: NA
clone_size: few
v_call: TRBV27
j_call: TRBJ1-6

cdr3_aa: CASSVRDSWPKPLHF
cdr3_nt: TGCGCCAGCAGCGTCCGGGACAGTTGGCCGAAGCCCCTCCACTTT
d_call: TRBD1
clone_size: NA
v_call: TRBV5-1
j_call: TRBJ1-6

cdr3_aa: CASSFNPTSWPSRETQYF
cdr3_nt: TGTGCCAGTAGTTTCAACCCGACTAGCTGGCCAAGTAGAGAGACCCAGTACTTC
d_call: TRBD2
clone_size: NA
v_call: TRBV19
j_call: TRBJ2-5

cdr3_aa: CASRASGGAKTQYF
cdr3_nt: TGCGCCAGCAGGGCTAGCGGGGGGGCAAAGACCCAGTACTTC
d_call: TRBD2
clone_size: NA
v_call: TRBV5-1
j_call: TRBJ2-5

cdr3_aa: CASSRRTGGSYEQYF
cdr3_nt: TGTGCCAGCAGCCGCCGGACAGGGGGATCCTACGAGCAGTACTTC
d_call: TRBD1
clone_size: NA
v_call: TRBV6-6
j_call: TRBJ2-7

cdr3_aa: CASSYQRMNTEAFF
cdr3_nt: TGTGCCAGCAGTTACCAGCGCATGAACACTGAAGCTTTCTTT
d_call: NA
clone_size: NA
v_call: TRBV6-5
j_call: TRBJ1-1

cdr3_aa: CASSLTGGTEAFF
cdr3_nt: TGCGCCAGCAGCTTAACAGGGGGCACTGAAGCTTTCTTT
d_call: TRBD1
clone_size: few
v_call: TRBV5-1
j_call: TRBJ1-1

cdr3_aa: CASSLYTGGGGTEAFF
cdr3_nt: TGTGCCAGCAGCTTATATACAGGGGGAGGCGGCACTGAAGCTTTCTTT
d_call: TRBD1
clone_size: NA
v_call: TRBV7-9
j_call: TRBJ1-1

cdr3_aa: CASSIDRGSYNEQFF
cdr3_nt: TGTGCCAGCAGTATTGACAGGGGATCCTACAATGAGCAGTTCTTC
d_call: TRBD1
clone_size: NA
v_call: TRBV11-1
j_call: TRBJ2-1

cdr3_aa: CASSAWTGEAFF
cdr3_nt: TGTGCCAGCAGCGCCTGGACAGGGGAAGCTTTCTTT
d_call: TRBD1
clone_size: few
v_call: TRBV9
j_call: TRBJ1-1

cdr3_aa: CASSALTGLADTDTQYF
cdr3_nt: TGTGCCAGCAGTGCTCTCACGGGACTAGCGGACACAGATACGCAGTATTTT
d_call: TRBD2
clone_size: NA
v_call: TRBV2
j_call: TRBJ2-3

cdr3_aa: CASSFGQGNTEAFF
cdr3_nt: TGTGCCAGCAGCTTCGGACAGGGGAACACTGAAGCTTTCTTT
d_call: TRBD1
clone_size: NA
v_call: TRBV5-8
j_call: TRBJ1-1